Listed below are T cell receptor beta chains from one sample, sequenced in a study of radiation and T cells in renal cell carcinoma. Profiling relied on immunoSEQ multiplex PCR, and the TCRdb table lists in-frame clones only, not all of them. The sample contains just over 150,000 clones, approximately 90% of which appear only once. This specimen consisted of blood, obtained from a patient whose treatment included radiotherapy and nephrectomy. Every receptor here comes from a woman aged 45-65 years with renal cell carcinoma. Both conserved end residues are part of each CDR3. D genes are given only for firm matches. Size tells how often a clone was seen (once, few, many) or the class of an expanded clone, and some rows leave it out.

.	TRBV29-1	TRBJ1-1	.	TGCAGCGTCGTACAGGGTCTAAGGACTGAAGCTTTCTTT	CSVVQGLRTEAFF
TRBD1	TRBV7-8	TRBJ2-3	.	TGTGCCAGCAGCTTAGTCGCAGGGGGCGGGCAGTATTTT	CASSLVAGGGQYF
TRBD1	TRBV10-1	TRBJ2-7	.	TGCGCCAGCAGTGACCCCCGGACAGGGATCGGGGAGCAGTACTTC	CASSDPRTGIGEQYF
TRBD1	TRBV7-9	TRBJ1-2	.	TGTGCCAGCAGCTCAGCGCAGGGGGCGCGGGGCTACACCTTC	CASSSAQGARGYTF
.	TRBV4-2	TRBJ2-7	.	TGTGCCAGCAGCCAAGGATTGGCACTAGTCTCCTACGAGCAGTACTTC	CASSQGLALVSYEQYF
.	TRBV4-1	TRBJ2-7	.	TGCGCCAGCAGCCAAGATATATCCGGGGGACCTAACTACGAGCAGTACTTC	CASSQDISGGPNYEQYF
.	TRBV30	TRBJ1-1	few	TGTGCCGCCTACCCCCCAGGGGCTGAAGCTTTCTTT	CAAYPPGAEAFF
.	TRBV7-2	TRBJ1-2	.	TGTGCCAGCAGCCCCCAGGGGATGACATATGGCTACACCTTC	CASSPQGMTYGYTF
.	TRBV30	TRBJ2-7	.	TGTGCCTGGAGTGTGGGTGGGGGCTCCTACGAGCAGTACTTC	CAWSVGGGSYEQYF
TRBD1	TRBV9	TRBJ1-2	.	TGTGCCAGCAGCCCCGGGACAGGGAAGCGTGACACCTTC	CASSPGTGKRDTF
TRBD1	TRBV5-1	TRBJ1-5	.	TGCGCCAGCAGCTTGGGGGACAGCGATCAGCCCCAGCATTTT	CASSLGDSDQPQHF
TRBD1	TRBV4-3	TRBJ2-3	.	TGCGCCAGCAGCCAAACCCGGACAGGGATCCCAGATACGCAGTATTTT	CASSQTRTGIPDTQYF
.	TRBV4-2	TRBJ2-7	once	TGTGCCAGCAGCCATCGTACAGGGTTCCGCGAGCAGTACTTC	CASSHRTGFREQYF
.	TRBV5-4	TRBJ2-7	once	TGTGCCAGCAGCTTGACACGAAACGGGGCCTACGAGCAGTACTTC	CASSLTRNGAYEQYF
TRBD2	TRBV4-2	TRBJ2-3	few	TGTGCCAGCAGCCAAGGGGTCACTAGCGGGGGGGCATCAGATACGCAGTATTTT	CASSQGVTSGGASDTQYF
.	TRBV19	TRBJ2-7	few	TGTGCCAGCTCCGGGACCACAAGCTACGAGCAGTACTTC	CASSGTTSYEQYF
.	TRBV6-1	TRBJ2-7	.	TGTGCCAGCAGCCTAAGAGGGGGGGTCCTCGACGAGCAGTACTTC	CASSLRGGVLDEQYF
.	TRBV19	TRBJ1-2	.	TGTGCCAGTAGTACGGCCAGACAGAGAGCTAACTATGGCTACACCTTC	CASSTARQRANYGYTF
.	TRBV14	TRBJ2-7	.	TGTGCCAGCAGCCAGTCGGGATACGAGCAGTACTTC	CASSQSGYEQYF
TRBD2	TRBV5-1	TRBJ2-3	.	TGCGCCAGCAGCTGGACTAGCGGGGGGGATGGAGATACGCAGTATTTT	CASSWTSGGDGDTQYF
TRBD1	TRBV19	TRBJ1-6	few	TGTGCCAGTAGTATAAGGGACAGCAATTCACCCCTCCACTTT	CASSIRDSNSPLHF
.	TRBV11-2	TRBJ2-2	.	TGTGCCAGCAGCTCGGGCTTGACAGGCGGGGACACCGGGGAGCTGTTTTTT	CASSSGLTGGDTGELFF
.	TRBV5-4	TRBJ2-7	once	TGTGCCAGCAAAATTGGGGGGAGTCACGAGCAGTACTTC	CASKIGGSHEQYF
.	TRBV15	TRBJ2-1	.	TGTGCCACCAGCAGAGAGGGGGCCGGATTTGGTGAGCAGTTCTTC	CATSREGAGFGEQFF
TRBD1	TRBV4-2	TRBJ1-2	.	TGTGCCAGCAGCCAAGAGGTGACAGGGAACTATGGCTACACCTTC	CASSQEVTGNYGYTF